Listed below are T cell receptor beta chains from one sample, sequenced in a study of blood T cell repertoires in COVID-19. Produced via immunoSEQ multiplex PCR; TCRdb's table is partial and in-frame only. The top ten clones hold 25% of a sample with over 90,000 clones, about 84% of them seen once. The sample comprised peripheral blood. Every receptor here comes from a man at least 80 years old with active or convalescent COVID-19. CDR3s include the opening cysteine and the closing phenylalanine or tryptophan. Fields, in order: J gene, V gene, D gene, CDR3 protein. The D gene is left open where the match is weak.

J: TRBJ2-3; V: TRBV9; D: TRBD2; CDR3: CASSVSQRGGTDTQYF
J: TRBJ2-5; V: TRBV5-4; D: -; CDR3: CASSLGVSETQYF
J: TRBJ2-1; V: TRBV5-4; D: TRBD2; CDR3: CASREEAGGGNEQFF
J: TRBJ1-1; V: TRBV18; D: -; CDR3: CASSPTGLGRMGTEAFF
J: TRBJ1-2; V: TRBV7-2; D: -; CDR3: CASSLGRGNYGYTF
J: TRBJ2-7; V: TRBV5-1; D: -; CDR3: CASSSGVVSYEQYF
J: TRBJ1-4; V: TRBV6-6; D: TRBD1; CDR3: CASRQGQGWTNEKLFF
J: TRBJ2-7; V: TRBV5-1; D: -; CDR3: CASSLASGVTYEQYF
J: TRBJ2-7; V: TRBV12-5; D: TRBD1; CDR3: CASGDPRQGAVEQYF
J: TRBJ2-1; V: TRBV12-3/TRBV12-4; D: -; CDR3: CASSGGIGNEQFF
J: TRBJ2-2; V: TRBV6-5; D: -; CDR3: CASSWTDNAGELFF
J: TRBJ1-2; V: TRBV7-2; D: -; CDR3: CASSASSYGYTF
J: TRBJ1-2; V: TRBV18; D: TRBD1; CDR3: CASSPDRNNYGYTF